A single TCR beta chain is shown here with its context. The table lists this clonotype with many counts. No antigen is known for it. Base qualities are missing; no much larger clone stands one base away. These data come from a study of CD4 and CD8 cells across lung adenocarcinoma regions (dated by TCRdb to the late 2010s). Study-level background: The study compared tumor centers with tumor margins to examine intratumor heterogeneity of the T cell receptor repertoire.

The receptor library was made with PCR. Instrument used: HiSeq X Ten. The public sequencing data were trimmed at Q25 with fastp and processed into clonotypes with MiXCR by TCRdb, which kept only in-frame beta chains. Each CDR3 protein appears once, grouped with its most common genes and DNA. Counted in this sample were roughly 7,600 distinct CDR3 sequences; around 45% of them appeared once. The ten top clones hold roughly 96% of the sample. The donors were patients who had localized lung adenocarcinoma, which is a subtype of non-small cell lung cancer. Samples were obtained from the centers of localized lung adenocarcinomas. For TCR repertoire analysis, CD8+ T cells taken from tumor tissue were profiled apart from CD4+ T cells. From cysteine to phenylalanine, the CDR3 is 16 amino acids long. This entry keeps only the CDR3 DNA: 48 bases, framed from base 1. Per the germline V gene, MNHNS is the CDR1 and SASEGT is the CDR2. At the junction V is shortened by 4 bases and J by 6 bases; bases outside the gene matches: 9.

This sequence was found in a male donor with lung adenocarcinoma. The CD4 and CD8 labels of this study may be unreliable. Here the chain combines TRBV6-1 and TRBJ1-5; 10 bases in the junction line up with TRBD1. The material sequenced was CD8+ T cells from the center of a lung tumor. This specimen's cell subset or site label, interpreted: tumor center region. The DNA sequence is as follows: TGTGCCAGCAGTGTCCTATCCGGGACAGGGGTTCAGCCCCAGCATTTT. This translates into CASSVLSGTGVQPQHF.